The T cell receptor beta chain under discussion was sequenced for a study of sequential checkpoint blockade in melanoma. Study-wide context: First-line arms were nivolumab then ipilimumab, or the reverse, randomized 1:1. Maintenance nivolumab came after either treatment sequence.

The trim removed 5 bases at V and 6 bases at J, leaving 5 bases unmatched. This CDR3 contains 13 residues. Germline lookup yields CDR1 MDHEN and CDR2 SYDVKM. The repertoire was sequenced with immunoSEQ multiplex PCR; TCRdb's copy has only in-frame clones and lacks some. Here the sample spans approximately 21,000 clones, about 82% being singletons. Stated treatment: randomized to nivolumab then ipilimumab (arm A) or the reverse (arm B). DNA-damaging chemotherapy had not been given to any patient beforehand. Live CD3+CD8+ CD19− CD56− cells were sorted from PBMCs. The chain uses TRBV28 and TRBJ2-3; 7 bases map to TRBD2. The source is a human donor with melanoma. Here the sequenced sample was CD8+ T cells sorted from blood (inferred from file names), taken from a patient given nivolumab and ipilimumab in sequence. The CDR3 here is CASSGGVQDTQYF. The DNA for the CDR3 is TGTGCCAGCAGTGGGGGGGTCCAGGATACGCAGTATTTT.